This entry features one T cell receptor beta chain sequence. As yet, its antigen is unknown. Per the germline V gene, CDR1 is MDHEN and CDR2 is SYDVKM. The CDR3 length is 14 residues. Deletions cut 6 bases from V and 2 bases from J, with 14 bases between. The data are from a study of cytomegalovirus exposure and HLA in healthy donors. Findings and limits, study-wide: The number of N-insertions in an Asian-associated ancestry cluster was reportedly below the roughly 620-donor mean in a later analysis. Reportedly, diagnosis of cytomegalovirus status by the classifier showed high specificity and sensitivity. A later analysis appeared to link common viral pathogens to several of the most significant clusters.

The PCR employed 60 Vbeta primers together with 13 Jbeta primers. Libraries were prepared by immunoSEQ multiplex PCR; TCRdb keeps only in-frame clonotypes and omits some of them. This table has some 170,000 clones, 77% appearing once. Sequenced material: PBMCs. The TCR comes from a woman in her thirties in good health and CMV-seronegative. The J gene is TRBJ2-7, the V gene TRBV28, with D perhaps TRBD2 (7 bases). In DNA, the CDR3 is TGTGCCAGCAGCGGCGGGGGCCCCCCCTACGAGCAGTACTTC. Amino acid sequence: CASSGGGPPYEQYF.